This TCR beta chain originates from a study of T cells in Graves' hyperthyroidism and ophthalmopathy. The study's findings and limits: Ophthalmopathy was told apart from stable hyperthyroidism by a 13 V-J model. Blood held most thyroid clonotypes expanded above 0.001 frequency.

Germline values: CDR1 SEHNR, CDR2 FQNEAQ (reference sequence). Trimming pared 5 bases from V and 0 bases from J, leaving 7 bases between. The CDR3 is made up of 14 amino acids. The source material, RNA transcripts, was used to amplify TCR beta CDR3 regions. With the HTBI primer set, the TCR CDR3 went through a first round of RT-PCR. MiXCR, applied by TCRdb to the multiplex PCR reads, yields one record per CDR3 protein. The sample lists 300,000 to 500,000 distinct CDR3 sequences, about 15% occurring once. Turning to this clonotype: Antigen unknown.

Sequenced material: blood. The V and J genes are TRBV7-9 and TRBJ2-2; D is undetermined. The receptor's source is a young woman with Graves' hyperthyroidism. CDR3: CASSRWSNTGELFF. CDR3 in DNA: TGTGCCAGCAGCCGATGGTCGAACACCGGGGAGCTGTTTTTT. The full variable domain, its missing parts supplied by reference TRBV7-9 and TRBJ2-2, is DTGVSQNPRHKITKRGQNVTFRCDPISEHNRLYWYRQTLGQGPEFLTYFQNEAQLEKSRLLSDRFSAERPKGSFSTLEIQRTEQGDSAMYLCASSRWSNTGELFFGEGSRLTVL.